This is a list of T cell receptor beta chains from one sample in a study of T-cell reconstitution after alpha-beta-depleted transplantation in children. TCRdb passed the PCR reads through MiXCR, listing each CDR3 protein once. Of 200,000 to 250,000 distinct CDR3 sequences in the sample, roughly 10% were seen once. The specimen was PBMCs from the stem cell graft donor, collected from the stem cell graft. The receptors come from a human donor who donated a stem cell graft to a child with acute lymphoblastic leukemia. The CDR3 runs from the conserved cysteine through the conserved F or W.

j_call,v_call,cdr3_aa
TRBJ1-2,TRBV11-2,CASSFNRVNYGYTF
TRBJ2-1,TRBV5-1,CASSFIGFGGLNEQFF
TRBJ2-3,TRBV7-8,CASSSMTSGAHGTQYF
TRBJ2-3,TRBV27,CASRGTTYTDTQYF
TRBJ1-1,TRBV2,CASSTATEAFF
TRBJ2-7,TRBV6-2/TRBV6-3,CASSQSGSLSYEQYF
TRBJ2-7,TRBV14,CASSLISGTGAYEQYF
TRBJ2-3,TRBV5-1,CASSLGEGQSTDTQYF
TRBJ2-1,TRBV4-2,CASSQDRLAIGEQFF
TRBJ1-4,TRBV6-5,CASSYSWGANEKLFF
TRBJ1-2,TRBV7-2,CASSFLDRVINGYTF
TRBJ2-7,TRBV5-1,CASSSSGQGSYEQYF
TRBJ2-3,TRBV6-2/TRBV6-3,CASSWRLAGVLVSLSEAQYF
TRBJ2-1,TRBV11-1,CASSLGQSYNEQFF
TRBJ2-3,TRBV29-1,CSVEGRGGTDTQYF
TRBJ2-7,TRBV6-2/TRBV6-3,CASRSGTGGSYEQYF
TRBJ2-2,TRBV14,CASSQVNLWAGELFF
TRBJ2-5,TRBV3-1,CASSHPGLAGETQYF
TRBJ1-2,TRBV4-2,CASSQEISAQAAYGYTF
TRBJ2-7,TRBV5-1,CASSLGGTSYEQYF
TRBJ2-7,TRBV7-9,CASSLVGWEQYF
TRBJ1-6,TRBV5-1,CASSLGTRGSLVPLHF
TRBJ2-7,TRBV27,CASSLAGFGRDRGEYEQYF
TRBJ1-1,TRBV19,CASSSDRGRTEAFF
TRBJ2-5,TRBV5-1,CASRGSGTQYF
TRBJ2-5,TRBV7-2,CASSQTGTGSRETQYF
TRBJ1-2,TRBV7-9,CASSGTGAYGYTF
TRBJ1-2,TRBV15,CATSRDGGNGDYGYTF
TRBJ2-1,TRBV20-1,CSARKRESSYNEQFF
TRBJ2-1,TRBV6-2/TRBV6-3,CASSYPLENNEQFF
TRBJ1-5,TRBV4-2,CASSQTDNQPQHF
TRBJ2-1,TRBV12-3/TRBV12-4,CASSFGQGFGNEQFF
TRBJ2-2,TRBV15,CATSRGRGYDPGELFF